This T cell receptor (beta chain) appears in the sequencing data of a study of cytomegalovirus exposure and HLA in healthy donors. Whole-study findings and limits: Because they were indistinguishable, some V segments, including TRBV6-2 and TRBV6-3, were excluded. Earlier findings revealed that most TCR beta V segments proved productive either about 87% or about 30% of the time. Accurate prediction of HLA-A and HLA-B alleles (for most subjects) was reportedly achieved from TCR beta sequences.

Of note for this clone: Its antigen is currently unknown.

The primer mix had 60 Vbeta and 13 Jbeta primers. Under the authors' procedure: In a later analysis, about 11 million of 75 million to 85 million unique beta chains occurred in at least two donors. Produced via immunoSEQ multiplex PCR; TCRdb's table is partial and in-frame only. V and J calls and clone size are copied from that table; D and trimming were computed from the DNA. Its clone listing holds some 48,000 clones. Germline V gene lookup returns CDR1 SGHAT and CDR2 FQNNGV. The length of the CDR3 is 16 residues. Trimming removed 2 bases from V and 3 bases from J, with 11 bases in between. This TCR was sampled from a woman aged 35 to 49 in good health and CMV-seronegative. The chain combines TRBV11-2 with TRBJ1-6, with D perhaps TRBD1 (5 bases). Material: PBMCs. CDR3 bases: TGTGCCAGCAGCTTAAGGACGGGGGACTATAATTCACCCCTCCACTTT. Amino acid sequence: CASSLRTGDYNSPLHF. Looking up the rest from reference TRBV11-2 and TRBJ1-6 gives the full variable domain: EAGVAQSPRYKIIEKRQSVAFWCNPISGHATLYWYQQILGQGPKLLIQFQNNGVVDDSQLPKDRFSAERLKGVDSTLKIQPAKLEDSAVYLCASSLRTGDYNSPLHFGNGTRLTVT.